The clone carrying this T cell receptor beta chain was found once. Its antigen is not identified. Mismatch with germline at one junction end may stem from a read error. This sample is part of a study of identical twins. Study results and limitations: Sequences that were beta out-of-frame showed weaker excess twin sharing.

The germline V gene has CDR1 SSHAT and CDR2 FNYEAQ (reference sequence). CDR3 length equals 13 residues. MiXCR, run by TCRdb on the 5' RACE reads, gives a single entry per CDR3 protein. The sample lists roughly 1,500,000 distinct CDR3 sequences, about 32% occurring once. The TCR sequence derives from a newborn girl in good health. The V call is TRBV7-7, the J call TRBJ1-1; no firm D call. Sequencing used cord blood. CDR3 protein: CASSLDYNTEAFF. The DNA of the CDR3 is TGTGCTAGCAGCTTGGACTACAACACTGAAGCTTTCTTT.